The 13 T cell receptor beta chains reported below all come from one sample, sequenced in a study of beta chain features in type 1 diabetes. Expressed TCRB transcripts were sequenced after all isolated RNA was converted to cDNA. Here immunoSEQ multiplex PCR was the method, and the copy in TCRdb shows in-frame clones only, minus some. The sample yields 200,000 to 250,000 clones, about 71% seen once. Sequencing input: naive CD4+ T cells from blood. Source of these receptors: a man aged 30 to 45 in good health.

This chain joins TRBV4-1 and TRBJ2-1; either TRBD1 or TRBD2 may supply D (5 bases each). The V gene's germline CDR1 is MGHRA and CDR2 YSYEKL. This CDR3 comprises 16 residues. V was trimmed by 1 base and J by 8 bases, leaving 18 bases between them. Here the CDR3 DNA reads TGCGCCAGCAGCCAAGGCCGGGACCCAATCCTCGATGAGCAGTTCTTC. Its protein product is CASSQGRDPILDEQFF.

This clone was detected once. The gene calls are TRBV7-2 and TRBJ2-5; D is ambiguous. The CDR3 covers 14 residues. V dropped 1 base and J dropped 2 bases, with 8 bases sitting between them. The germline V gene encodes CDR1 SGHTA and CDR2 FQGNSA. CDR3 loop: CASSLDISQETQYF. The DNA of the CDR3 is TGTGCCAGCAGCTTAGACATCTCGCAAGAGACCCAGTACTTC.

This clone was seen only a few times. The V gene is TRBV29-1, the J gene TRBJ2-3, with D unresolved. Looked up from germline, CDR1 is SQVTM and CDR2 is ANQGSEA. The CDR3 is 14 amino acids. Between the trimmed V and J ends, which lost 1 base and 2 bases, there was a span of 10 bases. In nucleotides, the CDR3 is TGCAGCGTTGAAGTTTCTAGTCCCACAGATACGCAGTATTTT. Encoded protein: CSVEVSSPTDTQYF.

Notes on this clone: In the same sample, other DNA sequences code for this CDR3. This chain uses TRBV7-2 with TRBJ2-1; D is unclear. Germline V lookup: CDR1 SGHTA, CDR2 FQGNSA. The CDR3 consists of 12 residues. With 3 bases removed from V and 2 bases from J, the gap between germline ends came to 2 bases. The CDR3 sequence is CASSLPYNEQFF. The CDR3 DNA sequence: TGTGCCAGCAGCTTGCCCTACAATGAGCAGTTCTTC.

The sample holds one count of this clone. The chain uses TRBV2 and TRBJ2-2; possibly TRBD1 for D (6 bases). CDR3 length: 12 residues. V gave up 5 bases and J gave up 7 bases, with 8 bases separating them. From germline, CDR1 is SNHLY and CDR2 FYNNEI. DNA of the CDR3: TGTGCCAGCAGTCGACAGGACGGGGAGCTGTTTTTT. Its protein product is CASSRQDGELFF.

This clone showed up just a few times. The rearrangement uses TRBV30 and TRBJ2-6; D is unresolved. Trimming took 0 bases from V and 1 from J, leaving 13 bases between them. The germline gives CDR1 GTSNPN, CDR2 SVGIG (reference sequence). CDR3 length: 17 amino acids. CDR3 sequence: CAWSVHIGRSGANVLTF. Here the CDR3 DNA reads TGTGCCTGGAGTGTACATATCGGAAGGTCTGGGGCCAACGTCCTGACTTTC.

This chain links TRBV29-1 with TRBJ2-3; 7 bases match TRBD2. After removal of 6 bases from V and 3 bases from J, the junction contained 6 bases not matched to a gene. CDR1 is SQVTM, CDR2 ANQGSEA, per germline. This CDR3 spans 13 amino acids. Written as DNA, the CDR3 is TGCAGCGTGCGGGGGAAGTTGACAGATACGCAGTATTTT. Translation: CSVRGKLTDTQYF.

The rearrangement uses TRBV5-4 and TRBJ2-3; D is undetermined. The CDR3 covers 12 residues. Per the germline V gene, CDR1 is SGHNT and CDR2 is YYREEE (reference sequence). The V end was cut by 2 bases, the J end by 7 bases, with 8 bases between. CDR3 in DNA: TGTGCCAGCAGCTTTGGGATTAATACGCAGTATTTT. Translation: CASSFGINTQYF. The full variable domain, in which reference TRBV5-4 and TRBJ2-3 provide the parts outside the CDR3, is ETGVTQSPTHLIKTRGQQVTLRCSSQSGHNTVSWYQQALGQGPQFIFQYYREEENGRGNFPPRFSGLQFPNYSSELNVNALELDDSALYLCASSFGINTQYFGPGTRLTVL.

V usage is TRBV30 and J usage is TRBJ1-3, with D unclear. This CDR3 comprises 17 residues. Germline V gene lookup returns CDR1 GTSNPN and CDR2 SVGIG (reference sequence). The V and J ends lost 0 bases and 0 bases respectively, with 15 bases between them. CDR3 protein: CAWSVLLGSVSGNTIYF. CDR3 DNA: TGTGCCTGGAGTGTACTCTTAGGTTCCGTCTCTGGAAACACCATATATTTT.

The chain recombines TRBV10-3 with TRBJ2-7; D gene ambiguous. V was clipped by 5 bases and J by 4 bases, with 12 bases between them. Germline CDR1 reads ENHRY; CDR2 reads SYGVKD. This CDR3 region has 13 residues. The CDR3 loop is CAISRTDHYEQYF. CDR3 in DNA: TGTGCCATCAGTCGGACGGACCATTACGAGCAGTACTTC.

The chain combines TRBV30 with TRBJ1-6; the D gene is possibly TRBD1 (5 bases). The length of the CDR3 is 13 residues. The germline CDR1 and CDR2 sequences are GTSNPN and SVGIG (reference sequence). Trimming took 3 bases from V and 7 from J, leaving 10 bases between them. The CDR3 sequence: CAWSQGMNSPLHF. In DNA, the CDR3 is TGTGCCTGGAGCCAGGGTATGAATTCACCCCTCCACTTT. The variable domain in full, completed from reference TRBV30 and TRBJ1-6, reads SQTIHQWPATLVQPVGSPLSLECTVEGTSNPNLYWYRQAAGRGLQLLFYSVGIGQISSEVPQNLSASRPQDRQFILSSKKLLLSDSGFYLCAWSQGMNSPLHFGNGTRLTVT.

The gene calls are TRBV2 and TRBJ2-5; D ambiguous. This CDR3 contains 12 residues. V shed 5 bases and J shed 5 bases, with 9 bases lying between them. CDR1 and CDR2 from the germline V gene are SNHLY and FYNNEI. The CDR3 is CASSRNGETQYF. CDR3 bases: TGTGCCAGCAGTAGGAACGGGGAGACCCAGTACTTC.

This rearrangement joins TRBV10-3 to TRBJ2-3; 8 bases fit TRBD2. Germline assignment: CDR1 ENHRY and CDR2 SYGVKD. After removal of 6 bases from V and 3 bases from J, the junction contained 8 bases not matched to a gene. The CDR3 has 15 amino acids. CDR3 bases: TGTGCCATCAGCGACGGGAGGGCCAAGACAGATACGCAGTATTTT. Encoded protein: CAISDGRAKTDTQYF.